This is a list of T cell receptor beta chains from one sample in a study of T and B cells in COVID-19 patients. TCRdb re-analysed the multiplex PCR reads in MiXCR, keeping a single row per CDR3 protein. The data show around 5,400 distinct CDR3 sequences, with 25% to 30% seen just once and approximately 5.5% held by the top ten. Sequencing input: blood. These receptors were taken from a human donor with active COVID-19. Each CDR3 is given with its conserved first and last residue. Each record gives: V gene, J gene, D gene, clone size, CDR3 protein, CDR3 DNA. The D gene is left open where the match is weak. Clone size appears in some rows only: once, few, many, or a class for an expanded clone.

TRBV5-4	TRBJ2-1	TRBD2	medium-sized	CASRDLAGGSNEQFF	TGTGCCAGCAGGGATTTAGCGGGGGGGTCCAATGAGCAGTTCTTC
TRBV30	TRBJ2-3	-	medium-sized	CAWSVVIGTQYF	TGTGCCTGGAGTGTGGTTATCGGTACGCAGTATTTT
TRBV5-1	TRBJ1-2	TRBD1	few	CASSSGQNYGYTF	TGCGCCAGCAGCTCGGGACAGAACTATGGCTACACCTTC
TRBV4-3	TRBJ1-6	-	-	CASSQGDRPDSPLHF	TGCGCCAGCAGCCAAGGAGACAGGCCAGATTCACCCCTCCACTTT
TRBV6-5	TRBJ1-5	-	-	CASSYSPRDSNQPQHF	TGTGCCAGCAGTTACTCTCCCCGGGACAGCAATCAGCCCCAGCATTTT
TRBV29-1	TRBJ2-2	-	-	CSVVDGYTGELFF	TGCAGCGTTGTCGACGGCTACACCGGGGAGCTGTTTTTT
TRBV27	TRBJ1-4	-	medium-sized	CASSFTEREKLFF	TGTGCCAGCAGTTTTACCGAGCGAGAAAAACTGTTTTTT
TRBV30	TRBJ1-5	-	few	CAWKGTLNSNQPQHF	TGTGCCTGGAAGGGGACCTTAAATAGCAATCAGCCCCAGCATTTT
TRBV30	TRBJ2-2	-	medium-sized	CAWIRGRGPLGNTGELFF	TGTGCCTGGATCCGTGGCAGGGGCCCCTTAGGGAACACCGGGGAGCTGTTTTTT
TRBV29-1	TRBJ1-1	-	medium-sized	CSVTGNTEAFF	TGCAGTGTTACAGGGAACACTGAAGCTTTCTTT
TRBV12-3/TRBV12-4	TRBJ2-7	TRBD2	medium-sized	CASSSGLAVHEQYF	TGTGCCAGCTCTTCCGGACTAGCGGTCCACGAGCAGTACTTC
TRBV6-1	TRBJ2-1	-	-	CASSGSGNEQFF	TGTGCCAGCAGTGGTAGTGGGAATGAGCAGTTCTTC
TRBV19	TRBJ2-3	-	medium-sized	CASSPSSGRATDTQYF	TGTGCCAGTAGTCCTTCTTCCGGCAGAGCCACAGATACGCAGTATTTT
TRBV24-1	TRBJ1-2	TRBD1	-	CATSDSRRTGIRGYTF	TGTGCCACCAGTGACTCCCGGAGGACAGGGATTCGTGGCTACACCTTC
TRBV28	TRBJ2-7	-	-	CASSLYTTDIEQYF	TGTGCCAGCAGTTTATATACTACCGACATCGAGCAGTACTTC
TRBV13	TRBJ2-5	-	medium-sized	CASSLGREETQYF	TGTGCCAGCAGCTTAGGTCGTGAAGAGACCCAGTACTTC
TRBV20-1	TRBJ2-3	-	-	CSAKGLTGLDTQYF	TGCAGTGCTAAGGGGCTGACTGGCTTGGATACGCAGTATTTT
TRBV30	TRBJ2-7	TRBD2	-	CAWSVQRTSGRLLVKF	TGTGCCTGGAGTGTACAAAGGACTAGCGGACGTCTCCTAGTGAAATTC
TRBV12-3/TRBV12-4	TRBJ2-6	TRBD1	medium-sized	CASSGTGLGYGANVLTF	TGTGCCAGCAGTGGGACAGGGCTGGGGTATGGGGCCAACGTCCTGACTTTC
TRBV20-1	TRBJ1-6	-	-	CSAIRRGVSPLHF	TGCAGTGCTATCCGGAGGGGAGTTTCACCCCTCCACTTT
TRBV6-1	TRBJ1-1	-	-	CASKLDGTGNTEAFF	TGTGCCAGCAAACTAGACGGGACCGGTAACACTGAAGCTTTCTTT
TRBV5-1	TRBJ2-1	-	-	CASSGRVAGSYNEQFF	TGCGCCAGCAGCGGAAGGGTAGCCGGGTCCTACAATGAGCAGTTCTTC
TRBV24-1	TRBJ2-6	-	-	CASGNSGANVLTF	TGTGCCTCCGGGAACTCTGGGGCCAACGTCCTGACTTTC
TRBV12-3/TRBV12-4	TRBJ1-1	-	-	CASSLDPGVNTEAFF	TGTGCCAGCAGTTTAGATCCAGGGGTGAACACTGAAGCTTTCTTT
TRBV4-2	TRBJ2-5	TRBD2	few	CASSQDPLAGETQYF	TGTGCCAGCAGCCAAGACCCACTAGCGGGAGAGACCCAGTACTTC
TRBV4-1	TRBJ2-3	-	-	CASSLERRDTQYF	TGCGCCAGCAGCCTCGAGAGGAGGGATACGCAGTATTTT
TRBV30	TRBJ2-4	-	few	CAWSVGGAGNIQYF	TGTGCCTGGAGTGTTGGAGGGGCGGGGAACATTCAGTACTTC
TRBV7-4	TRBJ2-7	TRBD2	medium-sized	CASSLCLAGGSEQYF	TGTGCCAGCAGCTTATGTCTAGCGGGAGGCTCTGAGCAGTACTTC
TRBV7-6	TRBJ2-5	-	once	CASSLGGRETQYF	TGTGCCAGCAGCTTAGGTGGTAGGGAGACCCAGTACTTC
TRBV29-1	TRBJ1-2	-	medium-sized	CSADHYGYTF	TGCAGCGCTGACCACTATGGCTACACCTTC
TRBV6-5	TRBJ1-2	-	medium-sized	CASSYRQYGYTF	TGTGCCAGCAGTTACAGACAGTATGGCTACACCTTC
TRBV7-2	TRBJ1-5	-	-	CASSLGYSNQPQHF	TGTGCCAGCAGCTTAGGTTATAGCAATCAGCCCCAGCATTTT
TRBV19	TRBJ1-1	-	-	CASTHPRNLNTEAFF	TGTGCCAGTACCCACCCCAGGAACCTGAACACTGAAGCTTTCTTT
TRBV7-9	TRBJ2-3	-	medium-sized	CASSPRGGQNTDTQYF	TGTGCCAGCAGTCCGCGAGGGGGACAAAACACAGATACGCAGTATTTT
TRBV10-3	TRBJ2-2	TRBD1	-	CAISGRGRDTGELFF	TGTGCCATCAGTGGCAGGGGGCGCGACACCGGGGAGCTGTTTTTT
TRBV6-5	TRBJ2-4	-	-	CASSEGDTKNIQYF	TGTGCCAGCAGTGAGGGGGACACCAAAAACATTCAGTACTTC
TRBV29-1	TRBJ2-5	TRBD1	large	CSVSQGARQETQYF	TGCAGCGTATCTCAGGGGGCGCGGCAAGAGACCCAGTACTTC
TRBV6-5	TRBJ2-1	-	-	CASSLGYEQFF	TGTGCCAGCAGTCTCGGCTACGAGCAGTTCTTC
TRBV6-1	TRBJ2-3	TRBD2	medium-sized	CASSRLAGVDTQYF	TGTGCCAGCAGTCGGCTAGCGGGAGTCGATACGCAGTATTTT
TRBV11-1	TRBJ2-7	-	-	CASSLGQPYEQYF	TGTGCCAGCAGCTTAGGACAGCCCTACGAGCAGTACTTC
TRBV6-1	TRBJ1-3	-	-	CASKKTVGPGNTIYF	TGTGCCAGCAAGAAGACAGTGGGGCCTGGAAACACCATATATTTT
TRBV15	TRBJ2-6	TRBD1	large	CATSRANRGPGANVLTF	TGTGCCACCAGCAGAGCGAACAGGGGGCCTGGGGCCAACGTCCTGACTTTC
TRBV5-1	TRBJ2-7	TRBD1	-	CASSWTGQVRYEQYF	TGCGCCAGCAGCTGGACCGGACAGGTTCGATACGAGCAGTACTTC
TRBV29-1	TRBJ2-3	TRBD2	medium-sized	CITTGGPKDTQYF	TGCATCACTACGGGAGGTCCAAAAGATACGCAGTATTTT
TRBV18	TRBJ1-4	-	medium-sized	CASSPSTAPSNEKLFF	TGTGCCAGCTCACCCTCGACAGCGCCTTCTAATGAAAAACTGTTTTTT
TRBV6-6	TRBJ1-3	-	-	CASSYPGSGNTIYF	TGTGCCAGCAGTTACCCGGGCTCTGGAAACACCATATATTTT
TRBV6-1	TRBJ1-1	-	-	CASSQMYTEAFF	TGTGCCAGCTCGCAGATGTACACTGAAGCTTTCTTT
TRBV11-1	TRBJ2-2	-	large	CASTHAGFNTGELFF	TGTGCCAGCACCCACGCGGGCTTTAACACCGGGGAGCTGTTTTTT
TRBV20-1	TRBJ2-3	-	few	CSARDLLADTQYF	TGCAGTGCTAGAGATCTACTAGCAGATACGCAGTATTTT